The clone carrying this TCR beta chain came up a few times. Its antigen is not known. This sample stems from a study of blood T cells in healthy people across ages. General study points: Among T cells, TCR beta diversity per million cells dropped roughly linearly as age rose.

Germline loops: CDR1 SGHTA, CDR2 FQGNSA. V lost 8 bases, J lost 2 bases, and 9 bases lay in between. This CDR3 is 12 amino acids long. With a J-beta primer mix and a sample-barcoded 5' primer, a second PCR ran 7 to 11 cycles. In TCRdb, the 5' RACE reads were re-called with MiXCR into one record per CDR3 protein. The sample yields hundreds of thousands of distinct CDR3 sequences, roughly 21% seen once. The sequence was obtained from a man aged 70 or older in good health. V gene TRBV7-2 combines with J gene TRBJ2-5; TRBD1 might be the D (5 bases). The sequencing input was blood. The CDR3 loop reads CASADSQETQYF. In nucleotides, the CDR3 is TGTGCCAGCGCAGACAGTCAAGAGACCCAGTACTTC.